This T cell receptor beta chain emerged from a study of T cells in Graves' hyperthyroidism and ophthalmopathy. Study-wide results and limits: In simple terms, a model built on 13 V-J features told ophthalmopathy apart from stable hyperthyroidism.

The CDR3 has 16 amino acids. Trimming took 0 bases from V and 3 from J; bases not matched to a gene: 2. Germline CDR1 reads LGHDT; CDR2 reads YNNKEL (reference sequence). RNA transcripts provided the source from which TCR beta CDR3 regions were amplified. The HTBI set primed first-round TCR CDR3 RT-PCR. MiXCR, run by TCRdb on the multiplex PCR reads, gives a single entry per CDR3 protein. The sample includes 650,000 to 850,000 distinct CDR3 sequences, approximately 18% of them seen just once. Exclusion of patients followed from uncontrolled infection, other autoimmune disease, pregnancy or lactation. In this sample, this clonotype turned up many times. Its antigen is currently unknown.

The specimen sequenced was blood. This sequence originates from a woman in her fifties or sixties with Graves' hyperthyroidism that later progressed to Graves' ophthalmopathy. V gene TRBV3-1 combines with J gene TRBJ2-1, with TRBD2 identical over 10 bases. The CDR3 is CASSQDSSGGYNEQFF. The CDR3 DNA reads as TGTGCCAGCAGCCAAGACTCTAGCGGGGGCTACAATGAGCAGTTCTTC.